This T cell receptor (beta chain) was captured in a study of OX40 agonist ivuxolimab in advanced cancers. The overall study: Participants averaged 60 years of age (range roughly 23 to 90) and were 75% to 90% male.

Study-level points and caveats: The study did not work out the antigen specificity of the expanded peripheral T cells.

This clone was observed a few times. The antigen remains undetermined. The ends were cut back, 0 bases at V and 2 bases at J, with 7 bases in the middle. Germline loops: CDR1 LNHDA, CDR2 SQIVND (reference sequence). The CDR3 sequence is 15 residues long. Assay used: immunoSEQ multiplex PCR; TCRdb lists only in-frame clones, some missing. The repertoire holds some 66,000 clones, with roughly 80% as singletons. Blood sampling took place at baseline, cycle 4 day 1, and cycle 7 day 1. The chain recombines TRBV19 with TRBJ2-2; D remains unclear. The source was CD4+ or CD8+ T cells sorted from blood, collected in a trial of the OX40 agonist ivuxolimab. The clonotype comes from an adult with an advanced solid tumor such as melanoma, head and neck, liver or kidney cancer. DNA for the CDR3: TGTGCCAGTAGTATAGACATACCAAACACCGGGGAGCTGTTTTTT. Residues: CASSIDIPNTGELFF. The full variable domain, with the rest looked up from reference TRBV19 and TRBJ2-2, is DGGITQSPKYLFRKEGQNVTLSCEQNLNHDAMYWYRQDPGQGLRLIYYSQIVNDFQKGDIAEGYSVSREKKESFPLTVTSAQKNPTAFYLCASSIDIPNTGELFFGEGSRLTVL.